Sequencing of this T cell receptor (beta chain) was carried out in a study of regulatory T cells in long-lasting Graves disease. Germline-derived CDR1 and CDR2 are MDHEN and SYDVKM. Deletions cut 5 bases from V and 4 bases from J, with 18 bases between. This CDR3 comprises 15 residues. The time point was: persistent/refractory GD, antithyroid drugs over 5 years with positive TRAb. The TCR library used RNA extracted from PBMCs. HTBI primers from iRepertoire and Arm-PCR of CDR3 regions yielded the TCR beta libraries. Using its own MiXCR run on the multiplex PCR reads, TCRdb lists one record per CDR3 protein. The sample has about 470,000 distinct CDR3 sequences, around a fifth seen once; the top ten hold roughly 6.9%. At least ten counts were recorded for this clonotype.

This specimen was peripheral blood mononuclear cells (PBMCs), taken when the disease was refractory, from a patient treated with antithyroid drugs. This TCR derives from a female donor with Graves disease. The chain carries TRBV28 and TRBJ2-7; possibly TRBD1 for D (6 bases). The CDR3 here is CASSLAGTLLYEQYF. The CDR3 DNA is TGTGCCAGCAGTCTCGCCGGGACACTTTTGTACGAGCAGTACTTC. The full variable domain, rest sourced from reference TRBV28 and TRBJ2-7, is DVKVTQSSRYLVKRTGEKVFLECVQDMDHENMFWYRQDPGLGLRLIYFSYDVKMKEKGDIPEGYSVSREKKERFSLILESASTNQTSMYLCASSLAGTLLYEQYFGPGTRLTVT.